In this sample, the clone carrying this T cell receptor (beta chain) turned up a few times. The antigen is unknown. This sample is drawn from a study of OX40 agonist ivuxolimab in advanced cancers. Study summary: It was ivuxolimab, an agonistic anti-OX40 (CD134) antibody, that patients were treated with. Of the participants, 40% had some prior anti-PD-1, anti-PD-L1 or anti-CTLA-4 therapy, which was allowed.

General observations from the study: CD8+ T cells were the subset that, on average, had more expanded clones than CD4+. Still undetermined is the antigen specificity of the expanded peripheral T cells.

This table comes from immunoSEQ multiplex PCR, and its TCRdb copy is limited to in-frame clones, with some not included. The sample holds more than 70,000 clones, 89% seen once. This CDR3 comprises 15 residues. Germline V gene sequence: CDR1 SNHLY, CDR2 FYNNEI. The V end was cut by 3 bases, the J end by 3 bases, with 12 bases between. The sample consisted of CD4+ or CD8+ T cells sorted from blood, taken in a trial of the OX40 agonist ivuxolimab. This chain links TRBV2 with TRBJ2-1; the D gene is possibly TRBD2 (6 bases). The receptor comes from an adult with an advanced solid tumor such as melanoma, head and neck, liver or kidney cancer. CDR3 in amino acids: CASSDGRGNYNEQFF. CDR3 nucleotides: TGTGCCAGCAGTGACGGGCGGGGCAACTACAATGAGCAGTTCTTC.